This TCR beta chain was captured in a study of T cells in Graves' hyperthyroidism and ophthalmopathy. In regard to this clonotype: A much more abundant neighbour one base away suggests this may be a read error.

RNA transcripts yielded amplified TCR beta CDR3 regions. HTBI primers were used for first-round RT-PCR of the TCR CDR3. One entry per CDR3 protein, called by TCRdb with MiXCR from the multiplex PCR reads. This table holds 650,000 to 800,000 distinct CDR3 sequences, roughly 46% found once. Germline CDR1 ENHRY, CDR2 SYGVKD. The length of the CDR3 is 14 residues. This TCR derives from an adult man with Graves' disease, either hyperthyroidism or ophthalmopathy (not recorded which). Sequencing was carried out using peripheral blood or thyroid tissue (not recorded which). This rearrangement joins TRBV10-3 to TRBJ2-6; the D gene could be TRBD1 or TRBD2 (5 bases each). CDR3: CAVSEGPGANVLTF. The CDR3, as DNA: TGTGCCGTCAGTGAGGGACCTGGGGCCAACGTCCTGACTTTC.